Presented here are 8 T cell receptor beta chains from one specimen sequenced in a study of shared clonotypes between healthy human individuals (dated by TCRdb to the early 2020s). Receptor amplification or capture employed the immunoSEQ multiplex PCR assay. The clones in this table, taken by TCRdb from immuneACCESS, are in-frame only. Not every clone is retained; where verified, under half of the shortfall comes from an unresolved V gene, and the cause of the rest is unknown. The sample profile shows about 2.3 million clones; 85% to 95% of them were found once. The ten largest clones capture 0.37% of the sample. Sequencing was carried out using naive CD4+ T cells from PBMCs. The cell subset or site label, read with the paper, signifies: CD45RA+ positively selected. The receptors were sampled from a man aged 18 to 35 in good health. Some clones in this sample may be carry-over from other donors' samples.

This chain links TRBV6-4 with TRBJ2-1; D might be TRBD1 or TRBD2, each matching 5 bases. Trimming cost V 0 bases and J 5 bases, with 14 bases left between them. The V gene's germline CDR1 is MRHNA and CDR2 SNTAGT. There are 16 residues in the CDR3. CDR3 loop: CASSDSHGTQNNEQFF. DNA for the CDR3: TGTGCCAGCAGTGACTCCCACGGGACGCAAAACAATGAGCAGTTCTTC.

The V gene is TRBV4-2, the J gene TRBJ2-3; 9 nucleotides agree with TRBD2. With 0 bases clipped from V and 4 bases from J, the junction kept 8 bases outside the gene matches. Germline V lookup: CDR1 LGHNA, CDR2 YNFKEQ. CDR3 length: 17 residues. The CDR3, as DNA: TGTGCCAGCAGCCAAGATCCCCAGCGGGAGGTCCCAGATACGCAGTATTTT. Protein: CASSQDPQREVPDTQYF.

A remark on this clone: This sample also contains other DNA sequences that code for the same CDR3. The chain employs TRBV5-1 and TRBJ1-1, with D possibly matching TRBD1 (5 bases). CDR1 is SGHRS and CDR2 is YFSETQ in the germline V gene. The CDR3 has 14 amino acids. V was clipped by 3 bases and J by 3 bases, with 12 bases between them. The CDR3 region is CASSSRAGDTEAFF. The CDR3 nucleotides are TGCGCCAGCAGCTCCAGGGCTGGGGACACTGAAGCTTTCTTT.

The genes are TRBV6-1 and TRBJ2-2; D not certain. CDR1 is MNHNS and CDR2 is SASEGT in the germline V gene. The V end was cut by 3 bases, the J end by 3 bases, with 20 bases between. There are 18 residues in the CDR3. DNA of the CDR3: TGTGCCAGCAGTGAGGGTCATAGGGCCTCTGGGGACACCGGGGAGCTGTTTTTT. Residues: CASSEGHRASGDTGELFF.

In its sample, this clone was seen once. The chain links TRBV9 to TRBJ2-6; the D is unclear. Deletions cut 3 bases from V and 0 bases from J, with 10 bases between. The CDR3 loop spans 16 amino acids. Per germline, CDR1 SGDLS and CDR2 YYNGEE. The DNA for the CDR3 is TGTGCCAGCAGCGCCGCCAAATTCTCTGGGGCCAACGTCCTGACTTTC. Its translation is CASSAAKFSGANVLTF.

This clone has just one count. The chain couples TRBV6-1 to TRBJ2-7; 9 nucleotides align to TRBD1. This CDR3 comprises 16 residues. V lost 3 bases to trimming and J lost 5 bases; unmatched junction nucleotides: 11. Germline values: CDR1 MNHNS, CDR2 SASEGT. CDR3 nucleotides: TGTGCCAGCAGTGATCTACCGGGACAGGGTATTAACGAGCAGTACTTC. This encodes CASSDLPGQGINEQYF.

The chain has TRBV6-5 and TRBJ2-6, with D possibly TRBD1 on 6 matching bases. The CDR3 is 15 amino acids. Germline lookup yields CDR1 MNHEY and CDR2 SVGAGI. Trimming left V 7 bases short and J 0 bases short, with 10 bases between. CDR3 region: CASTQGSSGANVLTF. CDR3 in DNA: TGTGCCAGCACGCAGGGGAGCTCTGGGGCCAACGTCCTGACTTTC.

The J gene is TRBJ2-7, the V gene TRBV29-1; 11 bases agree with TRBD2. Germline-derived CDR1 and CDR2 are SQVTM and ANQGSEA. The V and J ends lost 5 bases and 1 base, in that order; junction bases with no gene match: 1. This CDR3 spans 13 amino acids. The CDR3 loop reads CSVRLAGSYEQYF. The CDR3 nucleotides read TGCAGCGTTAGACTAGCGGGGTCCTACGAGCAGTACTTC.